Following are 14 T cell receptor beta chains from one sample sequenced in a study of T cells in Graves' hyperthyroidism and ophthalmopathy. Authors of the study amplified TCR beta CDR3 regions from RNA transcripts. First-round RT-PCR of the TCR CDR3 relied on the HTBI primer set. A single record per CDR3 protein comes from TCRdb applying MiXCR to the multiplex PCR reads. The sample carries fewer than 350,000 distinct CDR3 sequences, 15% to 20% recorded once. Sequencing was carried out using blood. These receptors were collected from a woman in her fifties or sixties with Graves' hyperthyroidism.

This clonotype was seen more than once but under ten times. This chain connects TRBV9 to TRBJ1-2; a possible D gene is TRBD1 (5 bases). CDR1 and CDR2 from the germline V gene are SGDLS and YYNGEE. The CDR3 runs 10 residues. Deletions cut 6 bases from V and 6 bases from J, with 6 bases between. The CDR3: CASTGDGYTF. The CDR3 DNA sequence: TGTGCCAGCACGGGGGATGGCTACACCTTC.

V gene TRBV6-1 combines with J gene TRBJ1-1, with D hard to call. Germline values: CDR1 MNHNS, CDR2 SASEGT. The CDR3 is 11 residues long. V lost 10 bases to trimming and J lost 6 bases, with 12 bases between them. Written as DNA, the CDR3 is TGTGCCACCTCGAGGTACCCTGAAGCTTTCTTT. It yields the protein CATSRYPEAFF.

The CDR3 sequence is CASSLVGGGDGYTF. The CDR3 DNA is TGTGCCAGCAGCTTAGTTGGGGGCGGCGATGGCTACACCTTC. This chain uses TRBV7-2 with TRBJ1-2; possibly TRBD1 for D (6 bases). Germline CDR1 and CDR2: SGHTA and FQGNSA. Trimming left V 1 base short and J 6 bases short, with 12 bases between. The CDR3 length is 14 residues.

This clonotype was recorded many times. V usage is TRBV3-1 and J usage is TRBJ2-7; D possibly corresponds to TRBD1 (5 bases). CDR1 is LGHDT and CDR2 is YNNKEL in the germline V gene (reference sequence). CDR3 size: 15 residues. Trimming removed 4 bases at V and 5 bases at J, with 18 bases between. DNA for the CDR3: TGTGCCAGCAGCCTCATGGCCGCCAGGGTGCACGAGCAGTACTTC. This sequence encodes CASSLMAARVHEQYF.

The chain uses TRBV10-1 and TRBJ2-7, with 12 bases matching TRBD2. The J segment lost 1 base and the V segment lost 3 bases, leaving 1 base of the junction unmatched. Germline V gene sequence: CDR1 WNHNN, CDR2 SYGVQD (reference sequence). The CDR3 loop spans 15 amino acids. CDR3 loop: CASSDGTSGSYEQYF. The CDR3 nucleotides are TGCGCCAGCAGTGACGGGACTAGCGGGTCCTACGAGCAGTACTTC.

In its sample, this clonotype was seen a few times. The chain has TRBV27 and TRBJ2-1, with D tentatively TRBD1 (5 bases). Germline CDR1 reads MNHEY; CDR2 reads SMNVEV (reference sequence). Trimming stripped 3 bases from V and 4 bases from J, with 13 bases between. The CDR3 runs to 15 residues. The CDR3 nucleotides read TGTGCCAGCAGTTTCCGGACACCTCTTTACAATGAGCAGTTCTTC. Translating gives CASSFRTPLYNEQFF.

This clonotype was picked up a small number of times. The V gene is TRBV4-1, the J gene TRBJ2-1; D call uncertain. The CDR3 totals 13 residues. The V and J ends lost 4 bases and 8 bases respectively, with 12 bases between them. Germline CDR1 is MGHRA and CDR2 is YSYEKL. DNA for the CDR3: TGCGCCAGCAGCCGTATCTCCCCTGATGAGCAGTTCTTC. Residues: CASSRISPDEQFF.

In its sample, this clonotype was seen many times. The rearrangement uses TRBV20-1 and TRBJ1-5; TRBD1 matches at 8 bases. Unmatched junction bases numbered 9, after V lost 3 bases and J lost 11 bases. Looked up from germline, CDR1 is DFQATT and CDR2 is SNEGSKA (reference sequence). CDR3 length: 13 amino acids. CDR3 DNA sequence: TGCAGTGCTAGGCAGGGGGCGTCTACGACCCAGCATTTT. This encodes CSARQGASTTQHF.

The chain combines TRBV20-1 with TRBJ2-3; D call uncertain. The V end lost 5 bases, the J end lost 5 bases, and 23 bases lay between the germline ends. Germline CDR1 and CDR2: DFQATT and SNEGSKA (reference sequence). CDR3 length: 16 amino acids. The CDR3 is CSAGAPDRTTLDTQYF. The CDR3 region has the DNA TGCAGTGCTGGAGCCCCAGATCGAACTACTCTAGATACGCAGTATTTT.

This clonotype appeared many times. The chain has TRBV6-2 or TRBV6-3 and TRBJ2-1, with D tentatively TRBD1 (6 bases). CDR1 and CDR2 (germline): MNHEY, SVGEGT. Trimming left V 6 bases short and J 8 bases short, with 11 bases between. This CDR3 comprises 12 residues. Written as DNA, the CDR3 is TGTGCCAGCAGCCGCAGGGGTGATGAGCAGTTCTTC. Its protein is CASSRRGDEQFF.

This clonotype was seen repeatedly, ten times or more. The rearrangement links TRBV6-2 or TRBV6-3 to TRBJ2-7; possibly TRBD2 for D (6 bases). CDR1 and CDR2 from the germline V gene are MNHEY and SVGEGT. The CDR3 is 14 amino acids. Trimming left V 7 bases short and J 1 base short, with 14 bases between. The DNA of the CDR3 is TGTGCCAGCAATAAACTTGGGGGGTCCTACGAGCAGTACGTC. This translates into CASNKLGGSYEQYV.

Comments on this clonotype: The junction differs from germline at one of its ends, possibly a read error. The chain recombines TRBV28 with TRBJ2-1; D gene unclear. The CDR3 is 14 residues long. Germline values: CDR1 MDHEN, CDR2 SYDVKM. The CDR3 DNA reads as TGTGCCGGCAGTTTGAACAAGTATTACAATGAGCAGTTCTTC. This translates into CAGSLNKYYNEQFF.

This rearrangement joins TRBV6-1 to TRBJ2-7; perhaps TRBD1 as D (6 bases). This CDR3 contains 13 residues. Germline assignment: CDR1 MNHNS and CDR2 SASEGT. V lost 6 bases and J 7 bases, leaving 16 bases between the germline ends. The CDR3 DNA is TGTGCCAGCAGCTATCTGGGGGCAGGAGAGCAGTACGTC. This codes for CASSYLGAGEQYV.

This clonotype was seen at least ten times. The CDR3 bases are TGTGCCAGCAGCCTCAGCGGGGGGTACTACAATGAGCAGTTCTTC. It encodes CASSLSGGYYNEQFF. The chain combines TRBV7-8 with TRBJ2-1, with TRBD2 matching over 9 bases. The germline V gene has CDR1 SGHVS and CDR2 FQNEAQ. This CDR3 comprises 15 residues. J was trimmed by 3 bases and V by 5 bases; bases with no gene match: 5.